The rows below give T cell receptor beta chains drawn from one sample of a study of blood T cell repertoires in COVID-19. Clones were sequenced by immunoSEQ multiplex PCR, and TCRdb holds only the in-frame ones, with some missing. The table lists approximately 350,000 clones, about 89% of them singletons, with approximately 1.2% in the top ten. Sequencing was performed on peripheral blood. Every receptor here comes from a man aged 40-49 years with acute or convalescent COVID-19. Both conserved end residues are trimmed from each CDR3.

V gene,J gene,CDR3 protein
TRBV25-1,TRBJ2-7,ASSGDSYEQY
TRBV11-3,TRBJ2-2,ASSRNRQGNTGELF
TRBV28,TRBJ1-4,ASSRLDRGVSEKLF
TRBV7-6,TRBJ2-5,ASSLSLAGGQETQY
TRBV27,TRBJ2-2,ASSPGGAGELF
TRBV30,TRBJ2-7,AWRQGSPYEQY
TRBV4-1,TRBJ1-5,ASSQGRTGGQDNQPQH
TRBV24-1,TRBJ1-1,ATSDGDRDGTEAF
TRBV28,TRBJ1-2,ASSMPTRWGVDGYT
TRBV5-1,TRBJ1-4,ASSYSTGGSEKLF
TRBV4-1,TRBJ1-2,ASSLNREIYGYT
TRBV6-2/TRBV6-3,TRBJ2-3,ASSYVNTDTQY
TRBV28,TRBJ2-7,ASRSGQGHYEQY
TRBV6-2/TRBV6-3,TRBJ2-1,ASSYLAERNEQF
TRBV24-1,TRBJ2-2,ATSGLAGTGELF
TRBV28,TRBJ1-1,ASSSPQRGLRESF
TRBV28,TRBJ1-5,ASSPWLTPYSNQPQH
TRBV30,TRBJ1-4,AWSQFNEKLF
TRBV5-5,TRBJ2-2,ASSFEGGANTGELF
TRBV4-3,TRBJ2-7,ASSQDRTGSYEQY
TRBV7-2,TRBJ2-2,ASSLEGLGGELF
TRBV6-2/TRBV6-3,TRBJ2-1,ASSRGYNEQF
TRBV6-2/TRBV6-3,TRBJ2-2,ASSYRDYTGELF
TRBV7-9,TRBJ2-1,ASSLYFTGGRDEQF